The clone carrying this TCR beta chain appeared many times. This specimen comes from a study of human T cells and chemical hapten exposure. The time point: pre-sensitization, week 0. The sample's treatment: therapeutic diphenylcyclopropenone sensitization with weekly scalp DPC. In TCRdb, the RACE reads were re-called with MiXCR into one record per CDR3 protein. The data show about 92,000 distinct CDR3 sequences, roughly 9.1% seen once. The TCR originated in a woman in her 40s with alopecia areata. Some clones in this sample may be carry-over from other donors' samples. Source: whole blood, taken in connection with sensitization to the hapten diphenylcyclopropenone (DPC).

In DNA form, the CDR3 reads TGTGCCAGCAGCCGAGAGGGGCGTAGCTACACCTTC. The encoded protein is CASSREGRSYTF. The V gene is TRBV7-9, the J gene TRBJ1-2, with TRBD1 as a possible D gene (5 bases). The CDR3 sequence is 12 residues long. Germline CDR1 is SEHNR and CDR2 is FQNEAQ (reference sequence). Trimming removed 5 bases at V and 9 bases at J, with 13 bases between.